The 20 T cell receptor beta chains reported below all come from one sample, sequenced in a study of control samples from healthy donors and cancer patients. Some clones are missing from TCRdb's copy, which holds only in-frame ones; the method was immunoSEQ multiplex PCR. The sample includes 130,000 or so clones, about 88% of them seen just once. The specimen was blood. The receptor source for this set is a man aged 50 to 59 in good health.

The chain links TRBV10-3 to TRBJ1-3; D is uncertain. V gave up 2 bases and J gave up 8 bases, with 7 bases separating them. Per the germline V gene, CDR1 is ENHRY and CDR2 is SYGVKD. The CDR3 totals 12 residues. CDR3: CAISEGVDTIYF. The CDR3 DNA reads TGTGCCATCAGTGAGGGGGTAGACACCATATATTTT.

This clone was picked up one time. The J gene is TRBJ2-3, the V gene TRBV9; TRBD2 is a possible D gene (6 bases). Germline CDR1 is SGDLS and CDR2 is YYNGEE. The CDR3 runs to 16 residues. V was trimmed by 3 bases and J by 3 bases, leaving 17 bases between them. The CDR3 loop reads CASSGFVGGDTDTQYF. As DNA, the CDR3 is TGTGCCAGCAGCGGCTTCGTGGGGGGTGATACAGATACGCAGTATTTT.

The chain is built from TRBV2 and TRBJ2-1, with 8 bases identical to TRBD2. This CDR3 region has 14 residues. V lost 6 bases to trimming and J lost 6 bases; unmatched junction nucleotides: 7. Germline values: CDR1 SNHLY, CDR2 FYNNEI. In DNA form, the CDR3 reads TGTGCCAGCAGATGGAACGGGGGGGTCAATGAGCAGTTCTTC. The encoded protein is CASRWNGGVNEQFF.

The chain employs TRBV7-8 and TRBJ1-5; D not resolved. There are 16 residues in the CDR3. Germline V CDR1 and CDR2: SGHVS, FQNEAQ. V was trimmed by 5 bases and J by 2 bases, leaving 16 bases between them. CDR3 sequence: CASSPAEVQGNQPQHF. The CDR3 DNA follows: TGTGCCAGCAGCCCAGCGGAGGTTCAGGGCAATCAGCCCCAGCATTTT.

The rearrangement joins TRBV19 to TRBJ2-2; D tentatively fits TRBD1 or TRBD2 (5 bases each). Germline CDR1 and CDR2: LNHDA and SQIVND (reference sequence). The V end lost 5 bases, the J end lost 8 bases, and 15 bases lay between the germline ends. This CDR3 is 14 amino acids long. CDR3 nucleotides: TGTGCCAGTAGTGGGGACCACAAGCCGGGGGAGCTGTTTTTT. Translating it yields CASSGDHKPGELFF.

This rearrangement joins TRBV6-6 to TRBJ1-5; 8 positions agree with TRBD1. V was pared by 5 bases and J by 6 bases, with 6 bases of the junction left unmatched. The CDR3 has 14 amino acids. Germline CDR1 MNHNY, CDR2 SVGAGI (reference sequence). The CDR3 spells CASSATGGGQPQHF. In DNA form, the CDR3 reads TGTGCCAGCAGTGCCACAGGGGGTGGTCAGCCCCAGCATTTT.

This sequence joins TRBV4-2 and TRBJ2-3; TRBD2 matches at 7 bases. V gave up 0 bases and J gave up 1 base; unmatched junction bases: 4. The germline CDR1 and CDR2 sequences are LGHNA and YNFKEQ. This CDR3 region has 16 residues. The CDR3 sequence: CASSQDGAGGTDTQYF. In DNA, the CDR3 is TGTGCCAGCAGCCAAGATGGGGCGGGGGGCACAGATACGCAGTATTTT.

This clone occurred a few times. This chain connects TRBV19 to TRBJ1-2; maybe TRBD1 (6 bases). V lost 3 bases and J 9 bases, leaving 11 bases between the germline ends. Germline CDR1 is LNHDA and CDR2 is SQIVND (reference sequence). The CDR3 runs to 12 residues. The CDR3, as DNA: TGTGCCAGTAGTATCGTCGGGGGCAGCTACACCTTC. This sequence encodes CASSIVGGSYTF. The variable domain in full, completed from reference TRBV19 and TRBJ1-2, reads DGGITQSPKYLFRKEGQNVTLSCEQNLNHDAMYWYRQDPGQGLRLIYYSQIVNDFQKGDIAEGYSVSREKKESFPLTVTSAQKNPTAFYLCASSIVGGSYTFGSGTRLTVV.

This chain links TRBV7-3 with TRBJ2-2, with TRBD2 matching over 8 bases. Germline assignment: CDR1 SGHTA and CDR2 FQGTGA. The V segment lost 0 bases and the J segment 6 bases; nucleotides outside the gene matches: 9. CDR3 size: 17 residues. The CDR3 here is CASSLTGGGLGSGELFF. CDR3 sequence (DNA): TGTGCCAGCAGCTTAACTGGCGGGGGGCTTGGCTCCGGGGAGCTGTTTTTT.

The rearrangement links TRBV11-3 to TRBJ2-7; D uncertain. The germline CDR1 and CDR2 sequences are SGHNT and YENEEA. The length of the CDR3 is 14 residues. V was pared by 3 bases and J by 0 bases, with 9 bases between. For the CDR3, the DNA is TGTGCCAGCAGCTTCGGAAGAAGCTCCTACGAGCAGTACTTC. Its translation is CASSFGRSSYEQYF.

The chain uses TRBV4-1 and TRBJ2-7, with D possibly matching TRBD2 (6 bases). V was pared by 1 base and J by 5 bases, with 18 bases between. CDR1 MGHRA and CDR2 YSYEKL come from the germline V gene. There are 16 residues in the CDR3. CDR3 sequence: CASSQGNQGGKDEQYF. CDR3 nucleotide sequence: TGCGCCAGCAGCCAAGGCAATCAGGGAGGTAAGGACGAGCAGTACTTC.

The chain carries TRBV11-2 and TRBJ1-2; D is unclear. Between the trimmed V and J ends, which lost 3 bases and 4 bases, there was a span of 9 bases. Per the germline V gene, CDR1 is SGHAT and CDR2 is FQNNGV. The CDR3 contains 13 residues. The DNA of the CDR3 is TGTGCCAGCAGCTTGACACCTGTCTATGGCTACACCTTC. Amino acids: CASSLTPVYGYTF. Drawing the rest from reference TRBV11-2 and TRBJ1-2, the complete variable domain is EAGVAQSPRYKIIEKRQSVAFWCNPISGHATLYWYQQILGQGPKLLIQFQNNGVVDDSQLPKDRFSAERLKGVDSTLKIQPAKLEDSAVYLCASSLTPVYGYTFGSGTRLTVV.

This chain connects TRBV7-8 to TRBJ2-6, with D unclear. V was shortened by 2 bases and J by 0 bases, with 8 bases between the two germline ends. The CDR3 runs to 16 residues. Germline V gene data show CDR1 as SGHVS and CDR2 as FQNEAQ. CDR3: CASSLRRSSGANVLTF. The CDR3 DNA sequence: TGTGCCAGCAGCTTAAGGAGATCCTCTGGGGCCAACGTCCTGACTTTC.

CDR3 sequence: CASSLGHTGELFF. CDR3 nucleotides: TGTGCCAGCAGTCTGGGCCACACCGGGGAGCTGTTTTTT. This rearrangement joins TRBV27 to TRBJ2-2; D is unresolved. The CDR3 length is 13 residues. Trimming pared 5 bases from V and 3 bases from J, leaving 7 bases between. Germline values: CDR1 MNHEY, CDR2 SMNVEV (reference sequence).

The V and J genes are TRBV20-1 and TRBJ2-7; TRBD1 is a possible D gene (8 bases). The CDR3 contains 15 residues. Between the trimmed V and J ends, which lost 3 bases and 5 bases, there was a span of 20 bases. Germline V gene data show CDR1 as DFQATT and CDR2 as SNEGSKA (reference sequence). Here the CDR3 DNA reads TGCAGTGCTAGTAAACAGGGGGGGGCGGCCCACGAGCAGTACTTC. Its translation: CSASKQGGAAHEQYF.

V usage is TRBV6-5 and J usage is TRBJ2-5; D unclear. The CDR3 totals 13 residues. V dropped 10 bases and J dropped 5 bases, with 17 bases sitting between them. Germline V gene lookup returns CDR1 MNHEY and CDR2 SVGAGI. The CDR3 nucleotides read TGTGCCACCCTCTTCGCTGGGATTGAGACCCAGTACTTC. Translation: CATLFAGIETQYF.

The rearrangement links TRBV19 to TRBJ1-5, with 8 bases that match TRBD1. J was trimmed by 2 bases and V by 1 base; bases with no gene match: 7. CDR1 is LNHDA and CDR2 is SQIVND in the germline V gene (reference sequence). The CDR3 is made up of 17 amino acids. For the CDR3, the DNA is TGTGCCAGTAGTATAGTGGGACGGGGACAGGGCAATCAGCCCCAGCATTTT. It is translated as CASSIVGRGQGNQPQHF.

The chain has TRBV27 and TRBJ2-7; possibly TRBD2 for D (6 bases). Trimming removed 0 bases from V and 9 bases from J, with 18 bases in between. Germline lookup yields CDR1 MNHEY and CDR2 SMNVEV (reference sequence). This CDR3 is built from 15 residues. CDR3 in DNA: TGTGCCAGCAGTTTATCCGGACGGGCGGGGTTAGGGCAGTACTTC. As protein: CASSLSGRAGLGQYF.

The CDR3 DNA is TGTGCCAGCAGTTCCATCAGGGCCGAAAAGAAGGACTATGGCTACACCTTC. Encoded protein: CASSSIRAEKKDYGYTF. The chain is built from TRBV6-2 or TRBV6-3 and TRBJ1-2; tentative D call: TRBD1 (5 bases). The CDR3 contains 17 residues. The ends were cut back, 4 bases at V and 3 bases at J, with 21 bases in the middle. The germline gives CDR1 MNHEY, CDR2 SVGEGT.

The J gene is TRBJ2-4, the V gene TRBV2, with D unresolved. V was cut by 8 bases and J by 0 bases, with 17 bases left in between. The V gene's germline CDR1 is SNHLY and CDR2 FYNNEI. The CDR3 runs 16 residues. The CDR3 region is CASGKTYMIAKNIQYF. CDR3 in DNA: TGTGCCAGCGGGAAGACATACATGATAGCCAAAAACATTCAGTACTTC.